This T cell receptor beta chain was found in a study of blood T cell repertoires in COVID-19. About the study: Italy, Spain and the United States were the sources of the convalescent and acute COVID-19 samples.

Sequenced by immunoSEQ multiplex PCR; TCRdb stores in-frame clones only, minus some. The repertoire holds approximately 240,000 clones, about 88% seen once, with 2% to 2.5% in the top ten. In germline, CDR1 is SEHNR, CDR2 FQNEAQ (reference sequence). CDR3 length equals 12 residues. Trimming removed 5 bases from V and 5 bases from J, with 8 bases in between. Sequenced material: peripheral blood. The J gene is TRBJ2-3, the V gene TRBV7-9; D unclear. The clonotype comes from a woman in her forties who had recovered from COVID-19. As DNA, the CDR3 is TGTGCCAGCAGCCAACGGGTAGATACGCAGTATTTT. Its translation: CASSQRVDTQYF.